Listed below are T cell receptor beta chains from one sample, sequenced in a study of control samples from healthy donors and cancer patients. Using immunoSEQ multiplex PCR, the repertoire was profiled, and TCRdb retains in-frame clones only, with some absent. The data show 85,000 to 100,000 clones, approximately 93% seen once. The sample consisted of blood. The receptor set was obtained from a man between 18 and 35 years old in good health. The CDR3 runs from the conserved cysteine through the conserved F or W. Fields, in order: J gene, V gene, clone size, D gene, CDR3 DNA, CDR3 protein. The D gene is left open where the match is weak. Clone size is stated in some rows and not others, as once, few, many or a class when expanded.

>TRBJ1-1|TRBV27|-|TRBD1
TGTGCCAGCAGTTTATCGACAGGGGGCTTTGGAGACACTGAAGCTTTCTTT
CASSLSTGGFGDTEAFF
>TRBJ1-1|TRBV27|-|-
TGTGCCAGCAGTTTTCGGGGAGTGAACACTGAAGCTTTCTTT
CASSFRGVNTEAFF
>TRBJ2-1|TRBV10-3|-|-
TGTGCCATCAGTGAGATCAGGTCCGGGGGGCTCTCCTACAATGAGCAGTTCTTC
CAISEIRSGGLSYNEQFF
>TRBJ1-1|TRBV9|-|-
TGTGCCAGCAGCGCGGACATGGCAATAGATGCCACTGAAGCTTTCTTT
CASSADMAIDATEAFF
>TRBJ1-1|TRBV7-9|-|TRBD1
TGTGCCAGCAGCAAAGGGGACAGGGTGTTGACGACTGAAGCTTTCTTT
CASSKGDRVLTTEAFF
>TRBJ2-7|TRBV27|-|-
TGTGCCAGCAGTTTACGGCTGCAGGGGAAGTCCTACGAGCAGTACTTC
CASSLRLQGKSYEQYF
>TRBJ2-3|TRBV5-8|-|TRBD1
TGTGCCAGCAGCTGGGGACAGGCTAGCACAGATACGCAGTATTTT
CASSWGQASTDTQYF
>TRBJ2-3|TRBV4-3|-|TRBD2
TGCGCCAGCAGCCAGTTTGCACTTCTAGCGGGAGCCACTAGCACAGATACGCAGTATTTT
CASSQFALLAGATSTDTQYF
>TRBJ2-1|TRBV29-1|-|-
TGCAGCGTTGGCCTAGCTCGGGAGCAGTTCTTC
CSVGLAREQFF
>TRBJ1-4|TRBV19|-|-
TGTGCCAGTAGTATCGTAATTCGGGCTCGGCAGGCAAAACTGTTTTTT
CASSIVIRARQAKLFF
>TRBJ2-7|TRBV27|-|-
TGTGCCAGCAGTTTAGGGCCGGGGGGTACGGACAGTGCCTACGAGCAGTACTTC
CASSLGPGGTDSAYEQYF
>TRBJ2-1|TRBV19|-|TRBD1
TGTGCCAGTAGCTCGGGACAGTTTTACAATGAGCAGTTCTTC
CASSSGQFYNEQFF
>TRBJ1-2|TRBV9|few|-
TGTGCCAGCAGCGGAAAATACAGGGATAGGGGTGGAGGCTACACCTTC
CASSGKYRDRGGGYTF
>TRBJ2-7|TRBV9|-|-
TGTGCCAGCAGCCCCACGTCCTCCTACGAGCAGTACTTC
CASSPTSSYEQYF
>TRBJ2-5|TRBV5-4|once|-
TGTGCCAGCAGCTTGCACCAACTACAAGAGACCCAGTACTTC
CASSLHQLQETQYF
>TRBJ1-2|TRBV2|-|-
TGTGCCAGCAGTGTATCTTCGCAGGGCTATGGCTACACCTTC
CASSVSSQGYGYTF